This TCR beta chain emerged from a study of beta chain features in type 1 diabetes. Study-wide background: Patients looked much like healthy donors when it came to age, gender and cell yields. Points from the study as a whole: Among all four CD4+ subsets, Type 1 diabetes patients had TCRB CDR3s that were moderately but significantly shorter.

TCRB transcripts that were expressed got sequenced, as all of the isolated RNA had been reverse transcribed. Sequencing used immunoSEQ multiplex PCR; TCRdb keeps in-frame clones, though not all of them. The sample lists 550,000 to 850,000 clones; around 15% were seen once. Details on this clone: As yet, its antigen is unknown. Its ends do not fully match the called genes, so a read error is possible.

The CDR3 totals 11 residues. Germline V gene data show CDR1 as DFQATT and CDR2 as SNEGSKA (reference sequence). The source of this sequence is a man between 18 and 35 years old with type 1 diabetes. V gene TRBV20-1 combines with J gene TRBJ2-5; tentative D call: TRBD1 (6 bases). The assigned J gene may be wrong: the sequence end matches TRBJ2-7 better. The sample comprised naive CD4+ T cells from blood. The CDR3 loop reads CSANRDYEQYF. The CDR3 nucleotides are TGCAGCGCTAACAGGGACTACGAGCAGTACTTC.